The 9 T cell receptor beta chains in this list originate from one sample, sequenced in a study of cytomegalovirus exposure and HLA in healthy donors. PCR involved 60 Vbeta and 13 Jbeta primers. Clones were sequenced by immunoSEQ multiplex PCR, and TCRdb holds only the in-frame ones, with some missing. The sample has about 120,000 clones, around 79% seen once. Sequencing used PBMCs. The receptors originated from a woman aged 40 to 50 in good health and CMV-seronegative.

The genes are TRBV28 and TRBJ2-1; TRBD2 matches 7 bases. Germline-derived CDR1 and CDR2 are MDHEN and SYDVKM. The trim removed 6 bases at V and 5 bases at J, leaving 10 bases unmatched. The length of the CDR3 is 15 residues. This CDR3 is CASSPTSVLHNEQFF. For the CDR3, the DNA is TGTGCCAGCAGCCCCACTAGCGTGTTGCACAATGAGCAGTTCTTC.

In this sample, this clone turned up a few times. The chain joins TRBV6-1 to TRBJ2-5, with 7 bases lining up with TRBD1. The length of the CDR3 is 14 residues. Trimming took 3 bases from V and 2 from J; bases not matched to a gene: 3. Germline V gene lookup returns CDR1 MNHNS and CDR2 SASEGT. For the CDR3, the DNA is TGTGCCAGCAGTGATGGACAGGTTCAAGAGACCCAGTACTTC. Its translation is CASSDGQVQETQYF.

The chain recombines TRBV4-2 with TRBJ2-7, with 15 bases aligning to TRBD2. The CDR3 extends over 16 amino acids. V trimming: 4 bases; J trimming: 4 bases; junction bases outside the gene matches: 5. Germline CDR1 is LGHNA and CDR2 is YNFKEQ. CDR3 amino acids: CASSRGTSGRTYEQYF. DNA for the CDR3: TGTGCCAGCAGCCGGGGGACTAGCGGGAGGACGTACGAGCAGTACTTC.

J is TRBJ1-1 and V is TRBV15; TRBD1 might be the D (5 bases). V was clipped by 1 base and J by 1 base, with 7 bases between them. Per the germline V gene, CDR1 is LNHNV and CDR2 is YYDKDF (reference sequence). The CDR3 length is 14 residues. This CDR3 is CATSRGQWNTEAFF. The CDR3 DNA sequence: TGTGCCACCAGCAGAGGACAGTGGAACACTGAAGCTTTCTTT.

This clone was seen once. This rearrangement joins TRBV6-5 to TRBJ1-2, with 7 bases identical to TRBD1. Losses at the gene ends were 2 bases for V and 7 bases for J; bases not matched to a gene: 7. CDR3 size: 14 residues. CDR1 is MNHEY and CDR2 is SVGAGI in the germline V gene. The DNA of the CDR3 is TGTGCCAGCAGTTACGACAGGGCCAGGGGTGGCTACACCTTC. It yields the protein CASSYDRARGGYTF.

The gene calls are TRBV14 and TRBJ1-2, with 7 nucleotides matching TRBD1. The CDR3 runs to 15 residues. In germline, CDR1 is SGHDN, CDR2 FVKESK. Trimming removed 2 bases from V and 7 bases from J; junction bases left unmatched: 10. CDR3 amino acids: CASSQNSRGILGYTF. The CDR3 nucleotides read TGTGCCAGCAGCCAAAATTCCAGGGGGATCCTTGGCTACACCTTC. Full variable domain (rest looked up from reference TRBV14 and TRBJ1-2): EAGVTQFPSHSVIEKGQTVTLRCDPISGHDNLYWYRRVMGKEIKFLLHFVKESKQDESGMPNNRFLAERTGGTYSTLKVQPAELEDSGVYFCASSQNSRGILGYTFGSGTRLTVV.

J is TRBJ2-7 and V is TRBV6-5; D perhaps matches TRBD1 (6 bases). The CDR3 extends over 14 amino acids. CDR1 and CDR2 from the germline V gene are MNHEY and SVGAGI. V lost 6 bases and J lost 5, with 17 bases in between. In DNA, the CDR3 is TGTGCCAGCAGGCGACAGGAGATGTTCAACGAGCAGTACTTC. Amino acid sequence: CASRRQEMFNEQYF.

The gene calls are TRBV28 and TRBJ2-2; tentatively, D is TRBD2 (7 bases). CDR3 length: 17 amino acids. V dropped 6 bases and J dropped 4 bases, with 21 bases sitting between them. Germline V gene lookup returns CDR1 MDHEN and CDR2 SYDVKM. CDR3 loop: CASSRVSGGRVTGELFF. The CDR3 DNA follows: TGTGCCAGCAGCCGGGTCTCCGGGGGGCGGGTCACCGGGGAGCTGTTTTTT.

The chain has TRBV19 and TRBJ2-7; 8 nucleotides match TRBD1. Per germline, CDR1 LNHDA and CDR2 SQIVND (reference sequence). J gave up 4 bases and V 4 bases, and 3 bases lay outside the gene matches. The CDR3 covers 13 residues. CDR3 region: CASSKDREYEQYF. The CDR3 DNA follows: TGTGCCAGTAGTAAGGACAGGGAATACGAGCAGTACTTC.